Following are 6 T cell receptor beta chains from one sample sequenced in a study of cytomegalovirus exposure and HLA in healthy donors. 60 Vbeta and 13 Jbeta primers were used in PCR. Sequencing used immunoSEQ multiplex PCR; TCRdb keeps in-frame clones, though not all of them. In the table there are 140,000 or so clones, just over 70% of which are singletons. The sample was PBMCs. All receptors come from a woman aged 25-40 years in good health and CMV-seronegative.

V and J are TRBV28 and TRBJ1-2, with D tentatively TRBD1 (6 bases). Germline CDR1 and CDR2: MDHEN and SYDVKM. CDR3 length equals 14 residues. V was trimmed by 5 bases and J by 8 bases, leaving 18 bases between them. The chain's CDR3 is CASSPLNRVLGYTF. The CDR3 DNA reads as TGTGCCAGCAGTCCCTTAAACAGGGTGTTAGGCTACACCTTC.

The rearrangement joins TRBV6-1 to TRBJ1-2; D remains unclear. This CDR3 has 14 residues. Germline V lookup: CDR1 MNHNS, CDR2 SASEGT. Trimming left V 3 bases short and J 0 bases short, with 8 bases between. The CDR3 region is CASSDMATNYGYTF. CDR3 bases: TGTGCCAGCAGTGATATGGCCACTAACTATGGCTACACCTTC.

The CDR3 coding sequence is TGTGCCAGCTCTCGGGATTTTAACACTGAAGCTTTCTTT. Its translation is CASSRDFNTEAFF. The V call is TRBV18, the J call TRBJ1-1; D gene uncertain. The length of the CDR3 is 13 residues. Germline loops: CDR1 KGHSH, CDR2 LQKENI. V dropped 6 bases and J dropped 2 bases, with 10 bases sitting between them.

The V and J genes are TRBV5-1 and TRBJ2-1; 7 nucleotides match TRBD2. The CDR3 runs 14 residues. Germline CDR1 reads SGHRS; CDR2 reads YFSETQ. With 0 bases clipped from V and 3 bases from J, the junction kept 0 bases outside the gene matches. CDR3 protein: CASSLGDYYNEQFF. DNA for the CDR3: TGCGCCAGCAGCTTGGGGGACTACTACAATGAGCAGTTCTTC.

The genes are TRBV20-1 and TRBJ2-5, with no clear D. Germline loops: CDR1 DFQATT, CDR2 SNEGSKA (reference sequence). Trimming left V 3 bases short and J 5 bases short, with 4 bases between. The CDR3 loop spans 10 amino acids. In nucleotides, the CDR3 is TGCAGTGCTAGGGGCGAGACCCAGTACTTC. Protein sequence: CSARGETQYF.

The chain carries TRBV11-2 and TRBJ2-1; D is perhaps TRBD2 (6 bases). CDR3 length equals 14 residues. V gave up 5 bases and J gave up 0 bases, with 8 bases separating them. The germline gives CDR1 SGHAT, CDR2 FQNNGV. The CDR3 region is CASSRGISYNEQFF. The CDR3 DNA follows: TGTGCCAGCAGCCGGGGGATCTCCTACAATGAGCAGTTCTTC.